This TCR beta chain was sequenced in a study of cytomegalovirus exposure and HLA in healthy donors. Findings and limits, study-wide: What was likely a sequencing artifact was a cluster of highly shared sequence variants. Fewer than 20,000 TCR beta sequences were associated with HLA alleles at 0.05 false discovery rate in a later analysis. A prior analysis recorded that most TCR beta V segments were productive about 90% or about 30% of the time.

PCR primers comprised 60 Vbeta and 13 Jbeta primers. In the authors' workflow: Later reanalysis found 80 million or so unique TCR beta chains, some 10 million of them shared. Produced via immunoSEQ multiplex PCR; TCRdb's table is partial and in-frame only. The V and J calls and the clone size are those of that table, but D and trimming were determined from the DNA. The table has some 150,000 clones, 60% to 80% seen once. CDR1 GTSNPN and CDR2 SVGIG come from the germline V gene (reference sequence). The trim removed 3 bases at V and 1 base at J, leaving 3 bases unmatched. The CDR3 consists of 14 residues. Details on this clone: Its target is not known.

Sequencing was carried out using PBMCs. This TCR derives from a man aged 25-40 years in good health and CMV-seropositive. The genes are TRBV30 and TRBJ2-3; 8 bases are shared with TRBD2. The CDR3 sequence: CAWSGGVGTDTQYF. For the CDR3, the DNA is TGTGCCTGGAGCGGGGGGGTTGGCACAGATACGCAGTATTTT.